The source of this T cell receptor beta chain is a study of human T cells and chemical hapten exposure. This clonotype came up a few times. Germline assignment: CDR1 MNHEY and CDR2 SMNVEV (reference sequence). The CDR3 extends over 17 amino acids. V shed 3 bases and J 4 bases; nucleotides not matched to a gene: 13. Described time point: healthy volunteer bleed at 2 weeks. It was from unfractionated whole blood that total RNA was extracted. MiXCR, run by TCRdb on the RACE reads, gives a single entry per CDR3 protein. The sample lists 100,000 to 150,000 distinct CDR3 sequences, about 8.2% occurring once.

V and J are TRBV27 and TRBJ2-5; TRBD1 aligns across 8 bases. The sequencing sample was made of whole blood. The sequence was collected from a male donor in good health. Some clones in this sample may be carry-over from other donors' samples. This CDR3 is CASSLGATDRGVETQYF. For the CDR3, the DNA is TGTGCCAGCAGTTTGGGGGCTACTGACAGGGGCGTAGAGACCCAGTACTTC.